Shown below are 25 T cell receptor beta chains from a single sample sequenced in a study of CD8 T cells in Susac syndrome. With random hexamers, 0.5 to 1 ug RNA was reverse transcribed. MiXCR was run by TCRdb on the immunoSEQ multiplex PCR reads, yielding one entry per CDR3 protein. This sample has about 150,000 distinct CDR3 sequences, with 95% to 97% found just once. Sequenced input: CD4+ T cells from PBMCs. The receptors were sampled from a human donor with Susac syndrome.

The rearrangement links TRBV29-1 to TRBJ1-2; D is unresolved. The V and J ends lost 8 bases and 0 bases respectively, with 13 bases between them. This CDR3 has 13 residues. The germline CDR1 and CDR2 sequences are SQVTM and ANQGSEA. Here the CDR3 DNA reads TGCAGCACCGACGGAGGATCTAACTATGGCTACACCTTC. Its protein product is CSTDGGSNYGYTF.

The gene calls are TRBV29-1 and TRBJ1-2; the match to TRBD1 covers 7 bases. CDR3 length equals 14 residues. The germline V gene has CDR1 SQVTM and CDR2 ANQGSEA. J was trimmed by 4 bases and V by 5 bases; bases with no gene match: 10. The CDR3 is CSVPGQISSYGYTF. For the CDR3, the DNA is TGCAGCGTTCCGGGACAGATCTCTAGCTATGGCTACACCTTC.

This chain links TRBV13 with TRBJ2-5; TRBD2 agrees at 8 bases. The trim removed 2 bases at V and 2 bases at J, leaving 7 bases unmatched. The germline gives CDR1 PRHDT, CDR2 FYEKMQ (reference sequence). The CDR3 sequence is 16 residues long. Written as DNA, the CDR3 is TGTGCCAGCAGCTTAACCGTAACGGGGGGGCAAGAGACCCAGTACTTC. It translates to CASSLTVTGGQETQYF.

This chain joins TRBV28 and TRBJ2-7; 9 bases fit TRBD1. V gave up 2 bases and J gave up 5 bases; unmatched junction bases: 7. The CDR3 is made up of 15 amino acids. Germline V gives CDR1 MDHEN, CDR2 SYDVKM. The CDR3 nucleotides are TGTGCCAGCAGTTTAACCGGGACAGGGATCCACGAGCAGTACGTC. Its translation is CASSLTGTGIHEQYV.

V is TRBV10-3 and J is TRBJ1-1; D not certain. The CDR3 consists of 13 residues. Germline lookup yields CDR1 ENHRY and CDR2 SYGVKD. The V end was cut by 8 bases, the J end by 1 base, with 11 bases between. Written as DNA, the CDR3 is TGTGCCATCGGACCCGACACGAACACTGAAGCTTTCTTT. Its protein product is CAIGPDTNTEAFF.

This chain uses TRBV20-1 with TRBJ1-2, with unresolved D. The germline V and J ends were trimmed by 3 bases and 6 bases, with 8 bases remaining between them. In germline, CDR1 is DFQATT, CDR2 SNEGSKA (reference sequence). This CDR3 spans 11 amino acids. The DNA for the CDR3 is TGCAGTGCTAGTGACCAGAATGGCTACACCTTC. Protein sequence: CSASDQNGYTF.

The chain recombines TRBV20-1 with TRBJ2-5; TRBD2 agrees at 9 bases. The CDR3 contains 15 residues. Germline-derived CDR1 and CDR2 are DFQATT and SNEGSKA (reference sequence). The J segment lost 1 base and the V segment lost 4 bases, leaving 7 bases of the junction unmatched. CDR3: CSATWASGAQETQYF. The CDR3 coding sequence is TGCAGTGCTACTTGGGCTAGCGGGGCCCAAGAGACCCAGTACTTC.

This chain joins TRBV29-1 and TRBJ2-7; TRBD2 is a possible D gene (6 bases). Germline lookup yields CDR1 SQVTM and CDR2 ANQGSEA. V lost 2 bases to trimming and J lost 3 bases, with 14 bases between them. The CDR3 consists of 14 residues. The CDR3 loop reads CSVEPVGGYYEQYF. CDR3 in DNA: TGCAGCGTTGAACCAGTTGGGGGGTACTACGAGCAGTACTTC.

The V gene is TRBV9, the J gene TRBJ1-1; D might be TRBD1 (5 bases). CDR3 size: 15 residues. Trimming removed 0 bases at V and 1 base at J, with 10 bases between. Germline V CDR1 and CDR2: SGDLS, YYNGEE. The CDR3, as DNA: TGTGCCAGCAGCGTAGCTACAGGCGGGAACACTGAAGCTTTCTTT. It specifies CASSVATGGNTEAFF.

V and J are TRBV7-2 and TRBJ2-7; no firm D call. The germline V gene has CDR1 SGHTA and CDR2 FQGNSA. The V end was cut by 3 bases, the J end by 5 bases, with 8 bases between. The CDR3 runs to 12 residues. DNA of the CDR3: TGTGCCAGCAGCTTCCCGAACAACGAGCAGTACTTC. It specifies CASSFPNNEQYF.

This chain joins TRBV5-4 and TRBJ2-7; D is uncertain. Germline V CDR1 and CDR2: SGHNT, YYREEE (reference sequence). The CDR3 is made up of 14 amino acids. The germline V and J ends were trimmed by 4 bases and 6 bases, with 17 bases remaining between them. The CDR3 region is CASSPDHSRREQYV. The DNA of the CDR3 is TGTGCCAGCAGCCCGGATCACTCCCGCCGCGAGCAGTACGTC.

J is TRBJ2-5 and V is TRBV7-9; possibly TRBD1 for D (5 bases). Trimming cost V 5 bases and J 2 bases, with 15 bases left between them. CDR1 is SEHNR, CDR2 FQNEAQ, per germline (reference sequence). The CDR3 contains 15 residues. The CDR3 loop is CASSRSQGWQETQYF. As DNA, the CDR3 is TGTGCCAGCAGCCGGTCGCAGGGATGGCAAGAGACCCAGTACTTC.

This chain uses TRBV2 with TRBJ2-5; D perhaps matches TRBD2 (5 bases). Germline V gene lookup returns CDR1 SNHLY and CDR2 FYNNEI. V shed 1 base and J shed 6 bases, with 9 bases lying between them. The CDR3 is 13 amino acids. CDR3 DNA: TGTGCCAGCAGTGAAGGGGGAGTGAAGACCCAGTACTTC. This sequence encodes CASSEGGVKTQYF.

Written as DNA, the CDR3 is TGCAGCGTGGGGGACAGGGGGCGATCTGGCTACACCTTC. The encoded protein is CSVGDRGRSGYTF. The genes are TRBV29-1 and TRBJ1-2, with 12 bases lining up with TRBD1. This CDR3 contains 13 residues. Germline trimming cut 6 bases from V and 7 bases from J; bases unmatched to any gene: 6. Germline V gene lookup returns CDR1 SQVTM and CDR2 ANQGSEA.

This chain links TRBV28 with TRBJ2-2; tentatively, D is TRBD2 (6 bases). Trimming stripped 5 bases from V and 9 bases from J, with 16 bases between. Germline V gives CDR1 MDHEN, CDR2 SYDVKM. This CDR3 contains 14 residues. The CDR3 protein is CASSAHGGTRELFF. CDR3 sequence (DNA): TGTGCCAGCAGTGCCCATGGCGGGACCCGGGAGCTGTTTTTT.

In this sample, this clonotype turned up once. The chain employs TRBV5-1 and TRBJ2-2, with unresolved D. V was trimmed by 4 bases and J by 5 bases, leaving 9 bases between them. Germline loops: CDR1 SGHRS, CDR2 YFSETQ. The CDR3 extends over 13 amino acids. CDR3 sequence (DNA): TGCGCCAGCAGCGGGGAACTAACCGGGGAGCTGTTTTTT. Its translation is CASSGELTGELFF.

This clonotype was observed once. The CDR3: CSARESWTSTDTQYF. CDR3 coding DNA: TGCAGTGCTAGAGAGAGTTGGACTAGCACAGATACGCAGTATTTT. The chain joins TRBV20-1 to TRBJ2-3, with a weak D call TRBD2 (5 bases). The CDR3 contains 15 residues. The germline V gene has CDR1 DFQATT and CDR2 SNEGSKA (reference sequence). V gave up 0 bases and J gave up 0 bases, with 10 bases separating them.

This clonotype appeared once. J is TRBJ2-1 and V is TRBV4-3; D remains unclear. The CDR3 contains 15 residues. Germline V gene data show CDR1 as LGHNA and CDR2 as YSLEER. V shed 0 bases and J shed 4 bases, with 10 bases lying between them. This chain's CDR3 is CASSQDLHGYNEQFF. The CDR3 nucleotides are TGCGCCAGCAGCCAAGATCTTCACGGTTACAATGAGCAGTTCTTC.

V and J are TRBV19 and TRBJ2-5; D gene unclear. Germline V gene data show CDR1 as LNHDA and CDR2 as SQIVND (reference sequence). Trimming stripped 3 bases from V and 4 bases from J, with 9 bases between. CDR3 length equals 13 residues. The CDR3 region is CASSIRLRETQYF. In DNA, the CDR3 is TGTGCCAGTAGTATCCGGCTTCGAGAGACCCAGTACTTC.

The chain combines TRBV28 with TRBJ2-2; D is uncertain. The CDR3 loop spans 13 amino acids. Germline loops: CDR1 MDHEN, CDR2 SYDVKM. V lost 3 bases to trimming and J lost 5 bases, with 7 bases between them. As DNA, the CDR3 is TGTGCCAGCAGTTTGTTGGGGACCGGGGAGCTGTTTTTT. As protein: CASSLLGTGELFF.

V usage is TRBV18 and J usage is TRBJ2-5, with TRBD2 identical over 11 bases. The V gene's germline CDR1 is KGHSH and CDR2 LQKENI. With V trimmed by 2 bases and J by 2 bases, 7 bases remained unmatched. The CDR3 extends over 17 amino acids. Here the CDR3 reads CASSPVLAGATQETQYF. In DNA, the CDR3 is TGTGCCAGCTCACCAGTACTAGCGGGGGCAACTCAAGAGACCCAGTACTTC.

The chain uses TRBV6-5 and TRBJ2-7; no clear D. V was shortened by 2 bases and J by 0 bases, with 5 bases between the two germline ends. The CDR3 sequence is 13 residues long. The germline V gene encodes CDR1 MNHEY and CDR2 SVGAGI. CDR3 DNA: TGTGCCAGCAGTTACAGCCACTCCTACGAGCAGTACTTC. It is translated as CASSYSHSYEQYF.

The CDR3 sequence is CASSQEGGGSVFF. The CDR3 DNA is TGTGCCAGCAGCCAAGAAGGCGGAGGGAGTGTGTTCTTC. The V gene is TRBV3-1, the J gene TRBJ2-1; D possibly corresponds to TRBD2 (6 bases). The CDR3 consists of 13 residues. Trimming removed 0 bases from V and 15 bases from J, with 15 bases in between. Germline V gene data show CDR1 as LGHDT and CDR2 as YNNKEL (reference sequence).

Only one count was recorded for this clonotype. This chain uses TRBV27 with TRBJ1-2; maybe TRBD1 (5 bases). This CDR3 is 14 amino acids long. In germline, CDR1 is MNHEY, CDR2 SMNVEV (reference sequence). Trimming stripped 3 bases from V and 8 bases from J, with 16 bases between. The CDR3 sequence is CASSFPTGFVGYTF. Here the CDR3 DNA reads TGTGCCAGCAGTTTCCCAACAGGCTTTGTAGGCTACACCTTC.

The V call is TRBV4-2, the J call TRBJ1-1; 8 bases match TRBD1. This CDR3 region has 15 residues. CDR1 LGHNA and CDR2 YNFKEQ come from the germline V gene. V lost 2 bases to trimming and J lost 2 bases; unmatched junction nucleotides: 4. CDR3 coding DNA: TGTGCCAGCAGCCAACCGGACAGGGACAACACTGAAGCTTTCTTT. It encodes CASSQPDRDNTEAFF.